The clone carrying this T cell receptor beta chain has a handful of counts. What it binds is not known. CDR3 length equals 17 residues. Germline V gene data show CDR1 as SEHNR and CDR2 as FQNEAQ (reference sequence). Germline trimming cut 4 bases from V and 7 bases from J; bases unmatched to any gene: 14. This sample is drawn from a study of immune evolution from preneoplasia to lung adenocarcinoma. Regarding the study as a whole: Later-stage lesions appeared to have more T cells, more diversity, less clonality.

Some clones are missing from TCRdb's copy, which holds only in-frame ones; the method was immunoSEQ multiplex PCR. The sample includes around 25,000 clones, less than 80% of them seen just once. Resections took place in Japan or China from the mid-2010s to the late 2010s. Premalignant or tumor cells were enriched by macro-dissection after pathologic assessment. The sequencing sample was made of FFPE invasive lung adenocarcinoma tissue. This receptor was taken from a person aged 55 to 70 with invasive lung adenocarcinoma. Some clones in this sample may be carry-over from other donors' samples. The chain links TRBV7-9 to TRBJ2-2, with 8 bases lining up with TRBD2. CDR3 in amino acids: CASSSWSSGKGNGELFF. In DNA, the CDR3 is TGTGCCAGCAGCTCCTGGAGTAGCGGGAAAGGAAACGGGGAGCTGTTTTTT.